This section outlines one T cell receptor beta chain sequence together with its context. The sample belongs to a study of blood T cell repertoires in COVID-19. Study-wide context: Collection of acute and convalescent COVID-19 samples took place in the United States, Italy and Spain.

In the authors' workflow: Reference gene primers were amplified, and this amplification served to estimate nucleated cell counts. The method was immunoSEQ multiplex PCR; TCRdb's version includes in-frame clones alone and lacks a portion of them. The V and J calls and the clone size are those of that table, but D and trimming were determined from the DNA. The repertoire includes roughly 200,000 clones, about 93% of them detected once, and 0.7% to 0.8% sits in the top ten. The source of this sequence is a man aged 25 to 40 with COVID-19, enrolled during active disease. Input material: peripheral blood.

CDR3 sequence (DNA): TGTGCCTGGAGTCCCGGGATTGAAAAACTGTTTTTT. Translating it yields CAWSPGIEKLFF. The chain has TRBV30 and TRBJ1-4; D unresolved. The CDR3 has 12 residues. CDR1 is GTSNPN, CDR2 SVGIG, per germline (reference sequence). The V and J ends lost 2 bases and 7 bases respectively, with 8 bases between them.